One sample yielded the 23 T cell receptor beta chains listed below, sequenced in a study of identical twins. TCRdb fed the 5' RACE reads into MiXCR, producing one record per CDR3 protein. The sample yields over 200,000 distinct CDR3 sequences, 5.5% to 7.5% seen once. This sample also belongs to another study, concerning T cells expressing NK-cell markers.

The specimen sequenced was CD8+ T cells sorted from blood. These receptors were taken from a woman aged 18-29 years in good health.

The chain couples TRBV4-1 to TRBJ2-4, with 8 bases matching TRBD2. Germline lookup yields CDR1 MGHRA and CDR2 YSYEKL. CDR3 size: 18 residues. J lost 0 bases, V lost 0 bases, and 7 bases had no gene match. CDR3 in amino acids: CASSQEALADLAKNIQYF. Written as DNA, the CDR3 is TGCGCCAGCAGCCAAGAAGCACTAGCGGACCTAGCCAAAAACATTCAGTACTTC.

The chain has TRBV6-1 and TRBJ2-1; 11 nucleotides match TRBD2. The germline V gene encodes CDR1 MNHNS and CDR2 SASEGT. With V trimmed by 9 bases and J by 2 bases, 6 bases remained unmatched. The CDR3 consists of 15 residues. The CDR3 reads CASLAGGTAYNEQFF. CDR3 in DNA: TGTGCCAGTTTAGCGGGAGGGACCGCCTACAATGAGCAGTTCTTC.

This clonotype was found a few times. The gene calls are TRBV12-3 or TRBV12-4 and TRBJ2-1; D unresolved. This CDR3 has 12 residues. Trimming removed 3 bases at V and 9 bases at J, with 9 bases between. This CDR3 is CASSFIVSEQFF. CDR3 coding DNA: TGTGCCAGCAGTTTTATCGTTTCTGAGCAGTTCTTC.

The chain combines TRBV14 with TRBJ2-2; 8 nucleotides line up with TRBD1. This CDR3 spans 14 amino acids. Trimming removed 4 bases from V and 7 bases from J; junction bases left unmatched: 5. Germline V gene lookup returns CDR1 SGHDN and CDR2 FVKESK. The CDR3 sequence is CASSPQQGGGELFF. CDR3 bases: TGTGCCAGCAGCCCACAACAGGGGGGCGGGGAGCTGTTTTTT. Together with reference TRBV14 and TRBJ2-2, the CDR3 gives the full variable domain: EAGVTQFPSHSVIEKGQTVTLRCDPISGHDNLYWYRRVMGKEIKFLLHFVKESKQDESGMPNNRFLAERTGGTYSTLKVQPAELEDSGVYFCASSPQQGGGELFFGEGSRLTVL.

V gene TRBV2 combines with J gene TRBJ2-5; 10 bases are shared with TRBD2. V was clipped by 1 base and J by 3 bases; unmatched bases: 8. The CDR3 runs 17 residues. CDR1 SNHLY and CDR2 FYNNEI come from the germline V gene. The CDR3 DNA is TGTGCCAGCAGTGAAGGGTTGGCCCTAGCGGGGGAAGAGACCCAGTACTTC. This codes for CASSEGLALAGEETQYF.

This clonotype was found a few times. CDR3 sequence: CASSLPPLEQYF. The DNA for the CDR3 is TGTGCCAGCAGCTTGCCCCCCTTAGAGCAGTACTTC. The chain couples TRBV13 to TRBJ2-7; D unclear. The V and J ends lost 3 bases and 7 bases respectively, with 10 bases between them. This CDR3 spans 12 amino acids. Germline loops: CDR1 PRHDT, CDR2 FYEKMQ (reference sequence).

This clonotype has just a few counts. This rearrangement joins TRBV6-1 to TRBJ2-7; a possible D gene is TRBD2 (5 bases). Germline assignment: CDR1 MNHNS and CDR2 SASEGT. This CDR3 is 12 amino acids long. V lost 6 bases to trimming and J lost 5 bases, with 11 bases between them. The chain's CDR3 is CASSDPGNEQYF. The CDR3 bases are TGTGCCAGCAGCGACCCCGGGAACGAGCAGTACTTC.

This clonotype was counted at least ten times. V is TRBV27 and J is TRBJ2-7, with TRBD2 as a possible D gene (6 bases). The CDR3 has 13 residues. CDR1 and CDR2 from the germline V gene are MNHEY and SMNVEV (reference sequence). The V end lost 5 bases, the J end lost 2 bases, and 10 bases lay between the germline ends. The CDR3 DNA follows: TGTGCCAGCAGTCCGGGACTGGCCTACGAGCAGTACTTC. It encodes CASSPGLAYEQYF.

This clonotype came up a few times. CDR3 sequence (DNA): TGCAGTGCTACGCTCGTAGGCCAGGTCAAAAACATTCAGTACTTC. It encodes CSATLVGQVKNIQYF. This chain joins TRBV20-1 and TRBJ2-4; D gene ambiguous. CDR3 length: 15 amino acids. From germline, CDR1 is DFQATT and CDR2 SNEGSKA (reference sequence). The germline V and J ends were trimmed by 4 bases and 3 bases, with 16 bases remaining between them.

CDR3 loop: CASSFTGTANTEAFF. In nucleotides, the CDR3 is TGTGCCAGCAGCTTCACCGGGACGGCTAACACTGAAGCTTTCTTT. The chain couples TRBV7-8 to TRBJ1-1; D perhaps matches TRBD1 (5 bases). The length of the CDR3 is 15 residues. V was trimmed by 3 bases and J by 2 bases, leaving 13 bases between them. Germline V lookup: CDR1 SGHVS, CDR2 FQNEAQ.

V usage is TRBV19 and J usage is TRBJ2-1; D perhaps matches TRBD2 (6 bases). Germline CDR1 reads LNHDA; CDR2 reads SQIVND (reference sequence). The CDR3 covers 15 residues. V was clipped by 5 bases and J by 2 bases, with 13 bases between them. The CDR3 loop reads CASSFTSGPYNEQFF. DNA of the CDR3: TGTGCCAGTAGTTTTACGAGCGGGCCCTACAATGAGCAGTTCTTC.

About this clonotype: This sequence may be a read error, since a much larger clone differs from it by one base. The CDR3 DNA reads as TGTGCCAGCTGCCTCGGGGACCGGGGGTACAATGAGCAGTTCTTC. This gives the protein CASCLGDRGYNEQFF. The J gene is TRBJ2-1, the V gene TRBV3-1; TRBD2 is a possible D gene (6 bases). With 8 bases removed from V and 4 bases from J, the gap between germline ends came to 18 bases. This CDR3 comprises 15 residues. The germline V gene encodes CDR1 LGHDT and CDR2 YNNKEL (reference sequence).

A few counts support this clonotype. V is TRBV11-3 and J is TRBJ2-7, with TRBD2 as a possible D gene (7 bases). Trimming shortened V by 5 bases and J by 4 bases, and 15 bases separated the two germline ends. The germline V gene encodes CDR1 SGHNT and CDR2 YENEEA. The CDR3 length is 14 residues. Here the CDR3 DNA reads TGTGCCAGCAGCGGGGGAGGGGGGGGATACGAGCAGTACTTC. Protein product: CASSGGGGGYEQYF.

This clonotype was found a few times. The genes are TRBV5-1 and TRBJ2-3; 12 bases are a match to TRBD2. Germline CDR1 reads SGHRS; CDR2 reads YFSETQ. The CDR3 is 16 residues long. Trimming cost V 4 bases and J 0 bases; bases outside gene matches: 3. The CDR3 DNA reads as TGCGCCAGCAGCGAAACTAGCGGGGGGAGCACAGATACGCAGTATTTT. Translation gives CASSETSGGSTDTQYF.

This clonotype was picked up a small number of times. V gene TRBV5-1 combines with J gene TRBJ2-2; possible D gene TRBD2, 6 bases. Trimming pared 7 bases from V and 4 bases from J, leaving 29 bases between. Germline CDR1 and CDR2: SGHRS and YFSETQ. The CDR3 covers 19 residues. In DNA, the CDR3 is TGCGCCAGCTCCCGGCTAGCCGGGGGTCGTCCTTCGGGCACCGGGGAGCTGTTTTTT. Residues: CASSRLAGGRPSGTGELFF.

This clonotype was counted many times. The rearrangement uses TRBV24-1 and TRBJ2-1, with D possibly being TRBD2 (6 bases). Trimming took 1 base from V and 8 from J, leaving 11 bases between them. CDR3 length equals 14 residues. CDR1 KGHDR and CDR2 SFDVKD come from the germline V gene. CDR3 in DNA: TGTGCCACCAGTGATTTTTCCGGAGGGGATGAGCAGTTCTTC. The encoded protein is CATSDFSGGDEQFF.

This clonotype was picked up many times. The chain has TRBV21-1 and TRBJ2-2. TRBV21-1 is classified as a pseudogene. The CDR3 has 11 residues. CDR3 protein: CASRQLGELFF. Here the CDR3 DNA reads TGTGCCAGCAGACAGCTTGGCGAGCTGTTTTTT.

The V call is TRBV20-1, the J call TRBJ2-1; 12 bases are a match to TRBD2. J gave up 7 bases and V 0 bases, and 4 bases lay outside the gene matches. CDR1 and CDR2 from the germline V gene are DFQATT and SNEGSKA (reference sequence). The CDR3 extends over 15 amino acids. The CDR3 here is CSARDRTSGTNEQFF. The CDR3 nucleotides are TGCAGTGCTAGAGATAGGACTAGCGGGACAAATGAGCAGTTCTTC.

The chain couples TRBV11-2 to TRBJ2-7; no definite D call. Germline V CDR1 and CDR2: SGHAT, FQNNGV. V was shortened by 1 base and J by 7 bases, with 17 bases between the two germline ends. This CDR3 comprises 15 residues. The CDR3 loop is CASSLAAGPLREQYF. In nucleotides, the CDR3 is TGTGCCAGCAGCTTAGCCGCCGGGCCCCTTCGGGAGCAGTACTTC.

This clonotype has a count of ten or more. This chain uses TRBV12-3 or TRBV12-4 with TRBJ2-2; TRBD1 is a possible D gene (5 bases). CDR3 length: 14 residues. V was pared by 5 bases and J by 1 base, with 8 bases between. CDR3 DNA: TGTGCCAGCAGTCCTACAGGGAACACCGGGGAGCTGTTTTTT. It encodes CASSPTGNTGELFF.

The chain has TRBV9 and TRBJ2-1; perhaps TRBD1 as D (6 bases). The V gene's germline CDR1 is SGDLS and CDR2 YYNGEE. This CDR3 region has 17 residues. The V and J ends lost 5 bases and 3 bases respectively, with 21 bases between them. CDR3 region: CASRLGKTGPDYNEQFF. Here the CDR3 DNA reads TGTGCCAGCAGGCTAGGAAAAACAGGGCCCGACTACAATGAGCAGTTCTTC.

The V and J genes are TRBV7-9 and TRBJ2-5, with unresolved D. V shed 6 bases and J shed 5 bases, with 16 bases lying between them. CDR1 and CDR2 from the germline V gene are SEHNR and FQNEAQ (reference sequence). The CDR3 is made up of 14 amino acids. CDR3 bases: TGTGCCAGCAGATTTCCGGGCGCTGGGGAGACCCAGTACTTC. It translates to CASRFPGAGETQYF.

This chain joins TRBV15 and TRBJ2-7; D unclear. V lost 7 bases and J 0 bases, leaving 10 bases between the germline ends. CDR1 and CDR2 (germline): LNHNV, YYDKDF (reference sequence). This CDR3 contains 13 residues. This CDR3 is CATTKNDSYEQYF. As DNA, the CDR3 is TGTGCCACCACCAAGAATGACTCCTACGAGCAGTACTTC. Full variable domain (missing parts from reference TRBV15 and TRBJ2-7): DAMVIQNPRYQVTQFGKPVTLSCSQTLNHNVMYWYQQKSSQAPKLLFHYYDKDFNNEADTPDNFQSRRPNTSFCFLDIRSPGLGDTAMYLCATTKNDSYEQYFGPGTRLTVT.